The clone carrying this T cell receptor beta chain was detected only once. The ends lost 2 bases at V and 3 bases at J; junction bases unmatched: 3. This CDR3 is 14 amino acids long. Germline V gene data show CDR1 as MNHEY and CDR2 as SMNVEV (reference sequence). These data are taken from a study of cytomegalovirus exposure and HLA in healthy donors. This PCR relied on a set of 60 Vbeta primers and 13 Jbeta primers. Using immunoSEQ multiplex PCR, the repertoire was profiled, and TCRdb retains in-frame clones only, with some absent. The sample consists of around 190,000 clones, about 78% of them appearing once.

This sequence originates from a man aged 35 to 55 in good health and CMV-seronegative. The specimen was PBMCs. This chain joins TRBV27 and TRBJ2-7; 8 bases fit TRBD1. The CDR3, as DNA: TGTGCCAGCAGTTTAGACGGGACAGGCTACGAGCAGTACTTC. Amino acid sequence: CASSLDGTGYEQYF.